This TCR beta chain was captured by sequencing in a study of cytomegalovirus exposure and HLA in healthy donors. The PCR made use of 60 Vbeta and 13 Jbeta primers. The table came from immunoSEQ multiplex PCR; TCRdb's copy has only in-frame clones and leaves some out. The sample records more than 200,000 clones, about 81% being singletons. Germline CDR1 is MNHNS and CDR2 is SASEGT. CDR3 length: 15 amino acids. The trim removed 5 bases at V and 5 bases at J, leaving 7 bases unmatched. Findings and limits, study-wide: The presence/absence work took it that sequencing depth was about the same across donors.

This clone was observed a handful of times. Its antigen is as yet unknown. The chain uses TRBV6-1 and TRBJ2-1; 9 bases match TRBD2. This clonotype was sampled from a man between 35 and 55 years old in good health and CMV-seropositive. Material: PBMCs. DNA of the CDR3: TGTGCCAGCAGTAGGGGGACTAGCCTCAACAATGAGCAGTTCTTC. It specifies CASSRGTSLNNEQFF.